This T cell receptor beta chain emerged from a study of blood T cell repertoires in COVID-19. For the study at large: Italy, Spain and the United States were the sources of the convalescent and acute COVID-19 samples. PBMCs, B-cell-depleted T cells, or T cells provided the cDNA or gDNA that made up the material.

The CDR3 length is 19 residues. The germline V gene has CDR1 SGHTA and CDR2 FQGTGA. The junction had 12 bases not matched to a gene; V was cut back by 0 bases and J by 2 bases. Source study methods: It was from reference gene primer amplification that nucleated cell counts were estimated. The assay was immunoSEQ multiplex PCR, and TCRdb's table has in-frame clones only and misses some. The V and J calls and clone size were taken over from that table, and D and trimming were inferred from the DNA. The sample holds around 140,000 clones, 80% to 85% seen once. The clonotype was recovered from a human donor in a cohort sampled during active COVID-19. The chain is built from TRBV7-3 and TRBJ2-2; TRBD2 aligns across 7 bases. Source material: peripheral blood. The chain's CDR3 is CASSLTSSKLGLNTGELFF. Here the CDR3 DNA reads TGTGCCAGCAGCTTAACGAGTTCTAAGTTGGGACTAAACACCGGGGAGCTGTTTTTT. Full variable domain (rest looked up from reference TRBV7-3 and TRBJ2-2): GAGVSQTPSNKVTEKGKYVELRCDPISGHTALYWYRQSLGQGPEFLIYFQGTGAADDSGLPNDRFFAVRPEGSVSTLKIQRTERGDSAVYLCASSLTSSKLGLNTGELFFGEGSRLTVL.